This T cell receptor (beta chain) was recorded in a study of blood T cell repertoires in COVID-19. Study details: The cDNA or gDNA used as material had been derived from T cells, B-cell-depleted T cells, or PBMCs.

Recruited during active infection, patients (from Seattle) were subsequently followed longitudinally. Methods used by the authors: The authors estimated nucleated cell counts from reference gene primer amplification. Some clones are missing from TCRdb's copy, which holds only in-frame ones; the method was immunoSEQ multiplex PCR. The D gene and trimming were derived from the DNA, and the V and J assignments and clone size from that table. The sample contains under 250,000 clones, approximately 78% of which appear only once. CDR1 is SGHNT and CDR2 is YYREEE in the germline V gene (reference sequence). V was cut by 0 bases and J by 6 bases, with 12 bases left in between. The CDR3 covers 14 residues.

Sequencing was carried out using peripheral blood. The chain is built from TRBV5-4 and TRBJ1-1; D ambiguous. The TCR sequence derives from an older woman with COVID-19, enrolled during active disease. CDR3 loop: CASSLGAVTAEAFF. The CDR3 bases are TGTGCCAGCAGCTTGGGTGCGGTGACGGCTGAAGCTTTCTTT.